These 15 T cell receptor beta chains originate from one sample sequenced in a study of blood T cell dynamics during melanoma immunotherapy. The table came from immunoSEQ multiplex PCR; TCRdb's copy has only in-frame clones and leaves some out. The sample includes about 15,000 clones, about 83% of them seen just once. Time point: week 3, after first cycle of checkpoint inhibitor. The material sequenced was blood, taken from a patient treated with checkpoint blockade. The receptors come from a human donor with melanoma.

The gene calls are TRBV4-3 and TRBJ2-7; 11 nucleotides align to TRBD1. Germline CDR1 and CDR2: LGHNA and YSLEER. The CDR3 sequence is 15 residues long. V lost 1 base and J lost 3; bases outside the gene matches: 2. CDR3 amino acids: CASSQGGTGGYEQYF. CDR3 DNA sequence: TGCGCCAGCAGCCAAGGAGGGACAGGGGGCTACGAGCAGTACTTC.

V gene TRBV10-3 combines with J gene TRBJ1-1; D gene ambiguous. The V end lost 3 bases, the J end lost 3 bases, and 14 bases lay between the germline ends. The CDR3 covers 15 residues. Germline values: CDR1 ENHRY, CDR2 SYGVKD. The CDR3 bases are TGTGCCATCAGTGACATGGCCCGAGGGCACACTGAAGCTTTCTTT. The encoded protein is CAISDMARGHTEAFF.

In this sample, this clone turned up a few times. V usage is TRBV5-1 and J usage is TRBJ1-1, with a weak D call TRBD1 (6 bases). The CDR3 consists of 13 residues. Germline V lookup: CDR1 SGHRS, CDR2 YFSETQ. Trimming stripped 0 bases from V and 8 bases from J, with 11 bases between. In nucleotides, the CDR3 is TGCGCCAGCAGCTTGGATGGGGGGCGGGAAGCTTTCTTT. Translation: CASSLDGGREAFF.

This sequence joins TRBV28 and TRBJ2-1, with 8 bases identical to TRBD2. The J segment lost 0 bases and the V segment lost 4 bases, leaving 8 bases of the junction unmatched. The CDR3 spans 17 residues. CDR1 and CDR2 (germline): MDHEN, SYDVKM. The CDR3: CASSSFPSGSSYNEQFF. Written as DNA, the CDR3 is TGTGCCAGCAGTTCATTTCCGAGCGGGAGCTCCTACAATGAGCAGTTCTTC.

CDR3 sequence reads: CASRIGPPTGEKLFF. For the CDR3, the DNA is TGTGCCAGTAGAATCGGGCCCCCCACGGGGGAAAAACTGTTTTTT. This rearrangement joins TRBV28 to TRBJ1-4; no reliable D call. The CDR3 is 15 amino acids. The germline V gene has CDR1 MDHEN and CDR2 SYDVKM. Trimming took off 9 bases at V and 8 bases at J, with 22 bases between the two ends. Filled out from reference TRBV28 and TRBJ1-4, the complete variable domain reads DVKVTQSSRYLVKRTGEKVFLECVQDMDHENMFWYRQDPGLGLRLIYFSYDVKMKEKGDIPEGYSVSREKKERFSLILESASTNQTSMYLCASRIGPPTGEKLFFGSGTQLSVL.

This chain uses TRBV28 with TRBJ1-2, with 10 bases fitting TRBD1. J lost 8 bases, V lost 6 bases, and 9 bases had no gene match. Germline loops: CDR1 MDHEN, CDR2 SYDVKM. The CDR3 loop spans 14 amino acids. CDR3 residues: CASSLPGQGKGYTF. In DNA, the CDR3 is TGTGCCAGCAGCTTACCGGGACAGGGGAAGGGCTACACCTTC.

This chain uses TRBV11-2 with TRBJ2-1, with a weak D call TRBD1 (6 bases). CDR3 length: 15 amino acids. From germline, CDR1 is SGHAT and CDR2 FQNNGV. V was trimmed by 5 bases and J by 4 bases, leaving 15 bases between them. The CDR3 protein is CASSTQTGTYNEQFF. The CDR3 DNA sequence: TGTGCCAGCAGCACCCAAACCGGGACATACAATGAGCAGTTCTTC.

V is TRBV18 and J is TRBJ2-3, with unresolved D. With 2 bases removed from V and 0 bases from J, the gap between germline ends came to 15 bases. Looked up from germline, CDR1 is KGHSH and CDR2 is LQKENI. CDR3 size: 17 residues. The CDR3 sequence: CASSPGQTRPSTDTQYF. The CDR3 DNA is TGTGCCAGCTCACCAGGGCAGACGAGGCCTAGCACAGATACGCAGTATTTT.

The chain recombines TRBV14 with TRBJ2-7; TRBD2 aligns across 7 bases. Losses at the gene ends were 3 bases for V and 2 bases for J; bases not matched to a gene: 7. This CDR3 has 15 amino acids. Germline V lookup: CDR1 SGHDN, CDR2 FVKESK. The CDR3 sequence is CASSQKLAVTYEQYF. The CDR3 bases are TGTGCCAGCAGCCAGAAGCTAGCGGTAACCTACGAGCAGTACTTC.

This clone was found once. The CDR3 nucleotides are TGTGCCAGCTCACCAGGACTAGCGGGAGGGGACGAGCAGTACTTC. Its translation: CASSPGLAGGDEQYF. This chain joins TRBV18 and TRBJ2-7; 15 bases map to TRBD2. V was pared by 2 bases and J by 5 bases, with 1 base of the junction left unmatched. CDR1 and CDR2 (germline): KGHSH, LQKENI. CDR3 size: 15 residues.

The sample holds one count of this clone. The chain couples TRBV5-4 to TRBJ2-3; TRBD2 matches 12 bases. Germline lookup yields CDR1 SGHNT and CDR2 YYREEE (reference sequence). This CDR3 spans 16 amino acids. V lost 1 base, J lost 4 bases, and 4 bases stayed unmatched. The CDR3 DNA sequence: TGTGCCAGCAGCTTGCCTAGCGGGAGGGCCGCAGATACGCAGTATTTT. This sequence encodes CASSLPSGRAADTQYF.

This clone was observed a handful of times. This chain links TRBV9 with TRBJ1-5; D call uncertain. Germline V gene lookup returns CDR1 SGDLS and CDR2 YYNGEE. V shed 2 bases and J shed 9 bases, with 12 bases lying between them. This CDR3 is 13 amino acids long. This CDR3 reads CASSVDFHRPQHF. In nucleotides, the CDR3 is TGTGCCAGCAGCGTCGATTTTCATAGGCCCCAGCATTTT.

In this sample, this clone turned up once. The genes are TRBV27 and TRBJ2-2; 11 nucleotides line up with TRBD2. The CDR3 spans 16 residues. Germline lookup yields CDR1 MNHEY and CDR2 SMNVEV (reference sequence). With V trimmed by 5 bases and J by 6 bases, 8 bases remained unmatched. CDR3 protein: CASSGSGTSGPGELFF. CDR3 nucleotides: TGTGCCAGCAGTGGGTCCGGGACTAGCGGTCCCGGGGAGCTGTTTTTT.

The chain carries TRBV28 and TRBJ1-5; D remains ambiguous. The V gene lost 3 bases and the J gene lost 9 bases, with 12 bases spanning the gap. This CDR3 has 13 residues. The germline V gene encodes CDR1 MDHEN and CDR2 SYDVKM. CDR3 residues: CASSLGSHGPQHF. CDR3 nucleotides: TGTGCCAGCAGTTTGGGATCTCATGGGCCCCAGCATTTT.

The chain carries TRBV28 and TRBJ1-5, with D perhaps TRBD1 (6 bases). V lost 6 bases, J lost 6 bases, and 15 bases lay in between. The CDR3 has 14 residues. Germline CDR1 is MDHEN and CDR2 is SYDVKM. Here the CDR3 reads CASRHRVEGQPQHF. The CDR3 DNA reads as TGTGCCAGCAGGCACAGGGTTGAGGGTCAGCCCCAGCATTTT.